A selection of T cell receptor beta chains follows, all from one sample in a study of response to subunit inactivated influenza vaccine. TCRdb used MiXCR to reprocess the RT-PCR reads, holding one entry per CDR3 protein. The sample has roughly 710,000 distinct CDR3 sequences, around 15% seen once. This specimen consisted of PBMCs from blood, obtained around 15 days before vaccination. These receptors were obtained from a man in his fifties who received an inactivated influenza vaccine. Both conserved end residues are part of each CDR3. Each record gives: clone size, D gene, J gene, V gene, CDR3 DNA, CDR3 protein. D genes are given only for firm matches. Where a row states a size, it is once, few, many or the class of an expanded clone; other rows omit it.

many | TRBD2 | TRBJ2-3 | TRBV27 | TGTGCCAGCAGTTTAGGACTAGCGGTCACAGATACGCAGTATTTT | CASSLGLAVTDTQYF
- | TRBD2 | TRBJ2-1 | TRBV18 | TGTGCCAGCTCATCTATGACTAGCGGGAGGGCCGGGTCCTACAATGAGCAGTTCTTC | CASSSMTSGRAGSYNEQFF
many | TRBD2 | TRBJ2-7 | TRBV20-1 | TGCAGTGCCGATAGCGGGAGAGGGTACGAGCAGTACTTC | CSADSGRGYEQYF
few | TRBD2 | TRBJ2-1 | TRBV28 | TGTGCCAGCAGTTCGGAGCGGGAGCCGTTCTTC | CASSSEREPFF
many | - | TRBJ2-7 | TRBV5-6 | TGTGCCAGCAGCTGGACACAGGGCGAGCAGTACTTC | CASSWTQGEQYF
few | - | TRBJ2-7 | TRBV3-1 | TGTGCCAGCAGCGGCCGGGGAGCCCCCGAGCAGTACTTC | CASSGRGAPEQYF
- | TRBD2 | TRBJ2-5 | TRBV4-1 | TGCGCCAGCAGCCAAAGACTAGCGGGGCCGCAAGAGACCCAGTACTTC | CASSQRLAGPQETQYF
few | - | TRBJ2-1 | TRBV2 | TGTGCCAGCAGGAGGACAAATGAGCAGTTCTTC | CASRRTNEQFF
many | TRBD1 | TRBJ2-5 | TRBV7-2 | TGTGCCAGCAGCCCTGGGACAGTCGAGACCCAGTACTTC | CASSPGTVETQYF
few | - | TRBJ2-2 | TRBV9 | TGTGCCAGCAGCGTAGGATCAGGATTGAACACCGGGGAGCTGTTTTTT | CASSVGSGLNTGELFF
many | - | TRBJ2-1 | TRBV29-1 | TGCAGCGGCGCCCGGGGAATGGGGAATGAGCAGTTCTTC | CSGARGMGNEQFF
many | TRBD1 | TRBJ1-5 | TRBV20-1 | TGCAGTGCTAGAGTGGGCAGGGGGTATAGCAATCAGCCCCAGCATTTT | CSARVGRGYSNQPQHF
- | - | TRBJ2-1 | TRBV7-2 | TGTGCCAGCAGCTCCTCGATTGAGCAGTTCTTC | CASSSSIEQFF
- | - | TRBJ2-3 | TRBV20-1 | TGCAGTGCCTCGAGGAGGATCGGCACAGATACGCAGTATTTT | CSASRRIGTDTQYF
few | TRBD2 | TRBJ2-5 | TRBV20-1 | TGCAGTGCTCCAGAGTTGGGGGAGGGAGAGACCCAGTACTTC | CSAPELGEGETQYF
many | - | TRBJ2-3 | TRBV12-3/TRBV12-4 | TGTGCCAGCAGTTTACTTTCGGATACGCAGTATTTT | CASSLLSDTQYF